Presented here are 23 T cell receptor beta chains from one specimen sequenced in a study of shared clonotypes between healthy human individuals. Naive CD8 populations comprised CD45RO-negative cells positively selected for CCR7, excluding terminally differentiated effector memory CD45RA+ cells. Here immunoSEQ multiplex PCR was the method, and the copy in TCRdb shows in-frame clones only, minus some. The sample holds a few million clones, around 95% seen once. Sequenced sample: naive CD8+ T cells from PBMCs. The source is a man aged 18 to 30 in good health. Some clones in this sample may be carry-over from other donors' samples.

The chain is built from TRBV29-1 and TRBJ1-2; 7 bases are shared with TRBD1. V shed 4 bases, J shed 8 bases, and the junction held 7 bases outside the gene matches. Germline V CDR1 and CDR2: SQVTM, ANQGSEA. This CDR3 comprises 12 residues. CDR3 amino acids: CSVVRAGGGYTF. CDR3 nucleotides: TGCAGCGTTGTGAGGGCAGGGGGAGGCTACACCTTC.

The DNA for the CDR3 is TGTGCCAGCAGTTCTTACGGGGGGGACGGAGAGCAGTTCTTC. It encodes CASSSYGGDGEQFF. V is TRBV27 and J is TRBJ2-1, with 8 bases aligning to TRBD2. This CDR3 comprises 14 residues. Germline loops: CDR1 MNHEY, CDR2 SMNVEV (reference sequence). The V segment lost 4 bases and the J segment 10 bases; nucleotides outside the gene matches: 9.

The chain's CDR3 is CASSLSGYTEAFF. For the CDR3, the DNA is TGTGCCAGCAGCTTAAGTGGTTATACTGAAGCTTTCTTT. The rearrangement joins TRBV7-9 to TRBJ1-1, with D unresolved. The CDR3 sequence is 13 residues long. CDR1 is SEHNR and CDR2 is FQNEAQ in the germline V gene (reference sequence). V dropped 2 bases and J dropped 5 bases, with 9 bases sitting between them.

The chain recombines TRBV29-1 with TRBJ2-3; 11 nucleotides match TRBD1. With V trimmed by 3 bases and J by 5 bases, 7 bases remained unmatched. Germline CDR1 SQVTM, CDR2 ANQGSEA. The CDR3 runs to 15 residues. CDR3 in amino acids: CSVDRTGGVRDTQYF. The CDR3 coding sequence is TGCAGCGTTGACAGGACAGGGGGCGTAAGAGATACGCAGTATTTT.

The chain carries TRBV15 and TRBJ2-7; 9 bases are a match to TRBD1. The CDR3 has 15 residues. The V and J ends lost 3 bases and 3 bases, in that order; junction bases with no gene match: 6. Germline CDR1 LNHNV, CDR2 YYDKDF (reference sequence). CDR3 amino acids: CATSSNRDRVYEQYF. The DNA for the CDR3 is TGTGCCACCAGCAGTAACCGGGACAGGGTCTACGAGCAGTACTTC.

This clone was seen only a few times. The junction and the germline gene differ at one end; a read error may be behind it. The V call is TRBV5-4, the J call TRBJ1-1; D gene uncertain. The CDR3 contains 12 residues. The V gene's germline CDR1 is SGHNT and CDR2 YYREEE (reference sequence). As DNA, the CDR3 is TGCGCCAGCAGTACGGCGAACACTGAAGCTTTCTTT. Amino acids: CASSTANTEAFF.

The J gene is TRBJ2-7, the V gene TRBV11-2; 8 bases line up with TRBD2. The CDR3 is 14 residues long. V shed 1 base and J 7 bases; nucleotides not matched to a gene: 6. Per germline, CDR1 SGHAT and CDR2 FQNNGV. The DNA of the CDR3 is TGTGCCAGCAGCTTAGCCGGGGGGGCGCAAGAGCAGTACTTC. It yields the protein CASSLAGGAQEQYF. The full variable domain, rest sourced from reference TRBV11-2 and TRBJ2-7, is EAGVAQSPRYKIIEKRQSVAFWCNPISGHATLYWYQQILGQGPKLLIQFQNNGVVDDSQLPKDRFSAERLKGVDSTLKIQPAKLEDSAVYLCASSLAGGAQEQYFGPGTRLTVT.

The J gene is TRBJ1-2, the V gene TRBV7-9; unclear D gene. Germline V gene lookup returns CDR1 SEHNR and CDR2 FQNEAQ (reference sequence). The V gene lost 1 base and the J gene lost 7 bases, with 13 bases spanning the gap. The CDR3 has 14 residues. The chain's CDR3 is CASSLGQQLRGYTF. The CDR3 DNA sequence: TGTGCCAGCAGCTTAGGCCAACAACTCCGTGGCTACACCTTC.

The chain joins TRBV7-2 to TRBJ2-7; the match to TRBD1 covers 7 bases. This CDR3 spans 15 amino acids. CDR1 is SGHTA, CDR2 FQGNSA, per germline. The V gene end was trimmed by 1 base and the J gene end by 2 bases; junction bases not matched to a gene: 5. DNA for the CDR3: TGTGCCAGCAGCTTAGTTGAGGGGGCGCCCTACGAGCAGTACTTC. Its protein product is CASSLVEGAPYEQYF.

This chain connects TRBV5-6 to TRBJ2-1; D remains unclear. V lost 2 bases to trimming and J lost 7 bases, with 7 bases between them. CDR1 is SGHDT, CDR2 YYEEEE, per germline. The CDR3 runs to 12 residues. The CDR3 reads CASSFTWNEQFF. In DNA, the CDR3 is TGTGCCAGCAGCTTCACCTGGAATGAGCAGTTCTTC.

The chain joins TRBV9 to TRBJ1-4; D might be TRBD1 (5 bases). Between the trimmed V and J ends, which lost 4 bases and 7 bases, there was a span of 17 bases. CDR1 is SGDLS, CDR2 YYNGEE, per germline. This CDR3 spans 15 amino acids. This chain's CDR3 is CASSPGEGTLEKLFF. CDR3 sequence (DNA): TGTGCCAGCAGCCCCGGGGAGGGGACCCTTGAAAAACTGTTTTTT.

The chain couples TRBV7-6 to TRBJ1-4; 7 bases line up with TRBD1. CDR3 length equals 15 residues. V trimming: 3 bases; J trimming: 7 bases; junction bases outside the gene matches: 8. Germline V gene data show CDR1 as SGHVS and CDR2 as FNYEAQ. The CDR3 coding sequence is TGTGCCAGCAGCTTGGACCGGGACAGAAGTGAAAAACTGTTTTTT. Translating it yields CASSLDRDRSEKLFF.

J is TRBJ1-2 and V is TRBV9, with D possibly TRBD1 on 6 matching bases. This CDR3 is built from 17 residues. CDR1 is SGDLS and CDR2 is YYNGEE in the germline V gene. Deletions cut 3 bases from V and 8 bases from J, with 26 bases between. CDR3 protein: CASSGREFEGGRDGYTF. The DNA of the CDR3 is TGTGCCAGCAGCGGTAGAGAGTTTGAGGGGGGTAGAGACGGCTACACCTTC.

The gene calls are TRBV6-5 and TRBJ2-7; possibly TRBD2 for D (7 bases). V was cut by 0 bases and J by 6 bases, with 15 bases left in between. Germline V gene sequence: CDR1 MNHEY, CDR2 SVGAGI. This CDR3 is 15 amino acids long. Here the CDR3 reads CASSYSKGGAGEQYF. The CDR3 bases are TGTGCCAGCAGTTACTCGAAGGGGGGGGCGGGCGAGCAGTACTTC.

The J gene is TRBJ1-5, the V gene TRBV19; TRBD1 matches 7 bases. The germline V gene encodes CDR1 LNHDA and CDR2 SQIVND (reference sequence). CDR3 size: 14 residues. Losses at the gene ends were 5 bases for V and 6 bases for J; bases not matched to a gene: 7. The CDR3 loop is CASSPGGGIQPQHF. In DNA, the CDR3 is TGTGCCAGTAGTCCAGGGGGGGGTATTCAGCCCCAGCATTTT.

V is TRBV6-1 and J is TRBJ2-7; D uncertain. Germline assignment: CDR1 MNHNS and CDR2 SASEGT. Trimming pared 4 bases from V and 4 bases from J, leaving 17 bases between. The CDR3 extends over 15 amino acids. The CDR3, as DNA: TGTGCCAGCAGTGTTAAAAGCCACACTTTATACGAGCAGTACTTC. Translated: CASSVKSHTLYEQYF.

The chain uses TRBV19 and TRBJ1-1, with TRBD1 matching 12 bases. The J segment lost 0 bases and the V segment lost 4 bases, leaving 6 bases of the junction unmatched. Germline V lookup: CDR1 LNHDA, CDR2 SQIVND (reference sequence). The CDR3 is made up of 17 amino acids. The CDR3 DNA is TGTGCCAGTAGTAGTCGGGACAGGGGGCGACTGAACACTGAAGCTTTCTTT. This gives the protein CASSSRDRGRLNTEAFF.

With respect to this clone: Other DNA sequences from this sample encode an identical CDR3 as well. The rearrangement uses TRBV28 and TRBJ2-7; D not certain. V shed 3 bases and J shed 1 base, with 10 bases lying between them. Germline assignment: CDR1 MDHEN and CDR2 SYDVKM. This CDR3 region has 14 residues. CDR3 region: CASSFVGGSYEQYF. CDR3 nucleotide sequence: TGTGCCAGCAGTTTCGTTGGCGGATCCTACGAGCAGTACTTC.

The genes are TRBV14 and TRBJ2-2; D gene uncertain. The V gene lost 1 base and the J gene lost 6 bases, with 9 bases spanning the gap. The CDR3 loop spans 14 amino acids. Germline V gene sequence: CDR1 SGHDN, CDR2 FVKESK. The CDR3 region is CASSQVRVPGELFF. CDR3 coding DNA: TGTGCCAGCAGCCAAGTTCGGGTTCCCGGGGAGCTGTTTTTT.

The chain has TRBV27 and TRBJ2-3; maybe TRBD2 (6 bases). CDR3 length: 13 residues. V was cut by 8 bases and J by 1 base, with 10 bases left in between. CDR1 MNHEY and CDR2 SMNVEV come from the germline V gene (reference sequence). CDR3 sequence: CASHKRGTDTQYF. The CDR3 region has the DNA TGTGCCAGCCACAAGCGGGGCACAGATACGCAGTATTTT.

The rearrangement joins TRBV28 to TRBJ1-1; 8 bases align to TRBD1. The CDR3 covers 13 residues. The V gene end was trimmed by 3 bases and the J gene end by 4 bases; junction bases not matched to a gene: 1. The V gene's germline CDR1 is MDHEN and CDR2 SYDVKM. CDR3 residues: CASSFQGATEAFF. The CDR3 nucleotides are TGTGCCAGCAGTTTCCAGGGGGCCACTGAAGCTTTCTTT.

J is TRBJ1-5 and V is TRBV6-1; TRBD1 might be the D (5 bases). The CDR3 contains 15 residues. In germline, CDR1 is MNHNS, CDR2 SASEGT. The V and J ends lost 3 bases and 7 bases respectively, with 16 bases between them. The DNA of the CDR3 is TGTGCCAGCAGTGAGAACGACAGCGGTGGACAGCCCCAGCATTTT. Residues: CASSENDSGGQPQHF.

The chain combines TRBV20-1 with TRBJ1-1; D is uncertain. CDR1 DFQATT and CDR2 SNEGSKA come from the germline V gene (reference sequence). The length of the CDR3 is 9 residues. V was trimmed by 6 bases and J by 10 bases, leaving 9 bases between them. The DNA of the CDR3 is TGCAGTGCCGGTCGGGGAGCTTTCTTT. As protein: CSAGRGAFF.